The 17 T cell receptor beta chains below come from one sample, sequenced in a study of patients and donors after allogeneic stem cell transplantation. TCRdb reprocessed the RT-PCR reads via MiXCR and lists one record per CDR3 protein. The sample shows about 150,000 distinct CDR3 sequences, about 24% of them seen only once. The specimen was blood, either unsorted or a sorted T cell fraction (not recorded which). The receptors derive from a human donor who was either an allogeneic HSCT recipient or a stem cell or donor lymphocyte infusion donor (not recorded which). It is not recorded whose cells these are; they may come from a transplant donor.

V usage is TRBV4-1 and J usage is TRBJ2-7; D might be TRBD1 (5 bases). The CDR3 has 16 residues. With 0 bases removed from V and 7 bases from J, the gap between germline ends came to 19 bases. Germline CDR1 MGHRA, CDR2 YSYEKL. Written as DNA, the CDR3 is TGCGCCAGCAGCCAAGATCTCAGCCAAGGGGTATCTGAGCAGTACTTC. Its translation is CASSQDLSQGVSEQYF.

The table lists this clonotype with a few counts. V is TRBV2 and J is TRBJ2-1, with 15 bases aligning to TRBD2. J was trimmed by 4 bases and V by 3 bases; bases with no gene match: 10. This CDR3 has 19 amino acids. The V gene's germline CDR1 is SNHLY and CDR2 FYNNEI. CDR3 residues: CASSDGLRTSGRVYNEQFF. In nucleotides, the CDR3 is TGTGCCAGCAGTGACGGCCTCAGGACTAGCGGGAGGGTGTACAATGAGCAGTTCTTC.

In its sample, this clonotype was seen a few times. V gene TRBV12-3 or TRBV12-4 combines with J gene TRBJ2-7; 8 bases are shared with TRBD2. Germline trimming cut 3 bases from V and 3 bases from J; bases unmatched to any gene: 7. CDR3 length equals 15 residues. This CDR3 reads CASSFYERGNYEQYF. The CDR3 nucleotides are TGTGCCAGCAGTTTTTACGAGCGGGGGAACTACGAGCAGTACTTC.

This clonotype was counted between two and nine times. CDR3 sequence (DNA): TGTGCCAGCAGCGGGAACAGGGGTTCGCCCACAACTAATGAAAAACTGTTTTTT. Encoded protein: CASSGNRGSPTTNEKLFF. The genes are TRBV5-4 and TRBJ1-4, with 7 bases matching TRBD1. With V trimmed by 4 bases and J by 0 bases, 12 bases remained unmatched. Germline V CDR1 and CDR2: SGHNT, YYREEE (reference sequence). The CDR3 has 18 residues.

The table lists this clonotype with a few counts. The chain links TRBV12-3 or TRBV12-4 to TRBJ2-1; D gene unclear. This CDR3 comprises 17 residues. The V end was cut by 1 base, the J end by 0 bases, with 13 bases between. Here the CDR3 reads CASSLGPVGHSYNEQFF. The CDR3 DNA follows: TGTGCCAGCAGTTTAGGCCCCGTTGGTCACTCCTACAATGAGCAGTTCTTC.

This chain links TRBV14 with TRBJ2-2, with D perhaps matching TRBD1 or TRBD2 (5 bases each). The CDR3 has 14 residues. V was pared by 1 base and J by 10 bases, with 13 bases between. The germline V gene encodes CDR1 SGHDN and CDR2 FVKESK. The CDR3 protein is CASSQAFGGQELFF. Written as DNA, the CDR3 is TGTGCCAGCAGCCAAGCGTTTGGGGGTCAGGAGCTGTTTTTT.

The V gene is TRBV5-1, the J gene TRBJ1-2; D gene uncertain. V was clipped by 0 bases and J by 5 bases, with 8 bases between them. Germline loops: CDR1 SGHRS, CDR2 YFSETQ. The CDR3 is made up of 13 amino acids. The CDR3 coding sequence is TGCGCCAGCAGCTTGGGCCAGACTTATGGCTACACCTTC. Its protein product is CASSLGQTYGYTF.

The chain joins TRBV18 to TRBJ1-1, with a tentative D call TRBD1 (5 bases). Germline values: CDR1 KGHSH, CDR2 LQKENI. Trimming removed 3 bases at V and 5 bases at J, with 10 bases between. There are 13 residues in the CDR3. CDR3 in amino acids: CASSPWGITEAFF. CDR3 coding DNA: TGTGCCAGCTCACCGTGGGGGATAACTGAAGCTTTCTTT.

In its sample, this clonotype was seen many times. In nucleotides, the CDR3 is TGTGCCAGCAGCTTGGATGGGAGTGTGAACACTGAAGCTTTCTTT. Protein: CASSLDGSVNTEAFF. V is TRBV5-6 and J is TRBJ1-1; no reliable D call. V was trimmed by 0 bases and J by 0 bases, leaving 9 bases between them. There are 15 residues in the CDR3. Per the germline V gene, CDR1 is SGHDT and CDR2 is YYEEEE. The full variable domain, its missing parts supplied by reference TRBV5-6 and TRBJ1-1, is DAGVTQSPTHLIKTRGQQVTLRCSPKSGHDTVSWYQQALGQGPQFIFQYYEEEERQRGNFPDRFSGHQFPNYSSELNVNALLLGDSALYLCASSLDGSVNTEAFFGQGTRLTVV.

The gene calls are TRBV7-9 and TRBJ1-1; D unclear. Germline V CDR1 and CDR2: SEHNR, FQNEAQ (reference sequence). This CDR3 is built from 13 residues. Deletions cut 6 bases from V and 2 bases from J, with 10 bases between. CDR3 protein: CASRTEGNTEAFF. CDR3 DNA sequence: TGTGCCAGCAGGACGGAGGGCAACACTGAAGCTTTCTTT. The full variable domain, in which reference TRBV7-9 and TRBJ1-1 provide the parts outside the CDR3, is DTGVSQNPRHKITKRGQNVTFRCDPISEHNRLYWYRQTLGQGPEFLTYFQNEAQLEKSRLLSDRFSAERPKGSFSTLEIQRTEQGDSAMYLCASRTEGNTEAFFGQGTRLTVV.

A few counts support this clonotype. The genes are TRBV21-1 and TRBJ2-7; the DNA was not compared with TRBD2, the D call given in the table. TRBV21-1 is a recognized pseudogene. This CDR3 contains 15 residues. CDR3 sequence: CASSRKSRGLARTNF. The CDR3 DNA follows: TGTGCCAGCAGCCGAAAATCCCGTGGACTAGCGAGGACTAACTTC.

The V call is TRBV5-6, the J call TRBJ2-7, with a weak D call TRBD1 (6 bases). Per the germline V gene, CDR1 is SGHDT and CDR2 is YYEEEE. This CDR3 has 15 residues. V lost 4 bases and J 3 bases, leaving 17 bases between the germline ends. CDR3 region: CASSAENRVGYEQYF. CDR3 nucleotide sequence: TGTGCCAGCAGCGCCGAAAACAGGGTAGGCTACGAGCAGTACTTC.

This clonotype came up a few times. V is TRBV5-1 and J is TRBJ2-3; TRBD1 might be the D (5 bases). V was cut by 3 bases and J by 1 base, with 6 bases left in between. The germline CDR1 and CDR2 sequences are SGHRS and YFSETQ. The CDR3 loop spans 13 amino acids. CDR3 sequence (DNA): TGCGCCAGCAGCTCCAGGGGCACAGATACGCAGTATTTT. Its protein product is CASSSRGTDTQYF. Looking up the rest from reference TRBV5-1 and TRBJ2-3 gives the full variable domain: KAGVTQTPRYLIKTRGQQVTLSCSPISGHRSVSWYQQTPGQGLQFLFEYFSETQRNKGNFPGRFSGRQFSNSRSEMNVSTLELGDSALYLCASSSRGTDTQYFGPGTRLTVL.

This clonotype was found a few times. The chain combines TRBV13 with TRBJ2-5; tentative D call: TRBD1 (6 bases). Between the trimmed V and J ends, which lost 5 bases and 4 bases, there was a span of 8 bases. CDR1 PRHDT and CDR2 FYEKMQ come from the germline V gene (reference sequence). The CDR3 spans 12 residues. CDR3 protein: CASSGQRETQYF. In DNA, the CDR3 is TGTGCCAGCAGCGGACAGCGAGAGACCCAGTACTTC.

The chain combines TRBV12-3 or TRBV12-4 with TRBJ2-4, with D maybe TRBD2 (7 bases). V was cut by 11 bases and J by 8 bases, with 22 bases left in between. This CDR3 has 14 residues. CDR3 protein: CACSRGGLGYIQYF. As DNA, the CDR3 is TGTGCCTGCTCTAGGGGGGGCCTGGGATACATTCAGTACTTC.

This sequence joins TRBV12-3 or TRBV12-4 and TRBJ2-5; TRBD2 might be the D (6 bases). V was shortened by 7 bases and J by 1 base, with 10 bases between the two germline ends. The CDR3 spans 13 residues. The CDR3 DNA reads TGTGCCAGCACCCGGGGGATCCAAGAGACCCAGTACTTC. It yields the protein CASTRGIQETQYF.

Details on this clonotype: Compared with germline, one end of the junction differs, possibly owing to a read error. The rearrangement joins TRBV11-2 to TRBJ2-4, with D unclear. The germline CDR1 and CDR2 sequences are SGHAT and FQNNGV. The CDR3 spans 11 residues. DNA for the CDR3: TGTGCCAGCAGCCCCAATGACATCCAGTACTTC. This codes for CASSPNDIQYF.